This TCR beta chain was sequenced for a study of beta chain features in type 1 diabetes. The CDR3 is made up of 16 amino acids. Per the germline V gene, CDR1 is LGHNA and CDR2 is YSLEER. Trimming pared 1 base from V and 2 bases from J, leaving 11 bases between. This clone has more than one count but fewer than ten. Antigen: not known. Reverse transcribing all isolated RNA meant expressed TCRB transcripts were sequenced. Repertoires were generated with immunoSEQ multiplex PCR, while TCRdb's copy carries only in-frame clones and drops some. The sample shows around 150,000 clones, approximately 10% of them seen only once. Study-level points and caveats: A closer apparent resemblance between naive, central memory and Treg TCRB repertoires was seen in patients than in healthy donors. Shortening that was moderate but significant affected the TCRB CDR3s of Type 1 diabetes patients in all four CD4+ subsets.

The TCR sequence derives from a man aged 25 to 45 with type 1 diabetes. This rearrangement joins TRBV4-3 to TRBJ1-4; a possible D gene is TRBD1 (5 bases). The sequenced sample consisted of central memory CD4+ T cells from blood. The CDR3 coding sequence is TGCGCCAGCAGCCAAGTTGGGGCACTTACTAATGAAAAACTGTTTTTT. It encodes CASSQVGALTNEKLFF.